This T cell receptor (beta chain) is drawn from a study of long-term antiretroviral therapy in people with HIV. Turning to the study itself: Samples collected earliest predate the 2015 immediate-ART recommendation by about a decade. Study-wide points: On ART adherence, viral resistance or therapy changes, no data were available. Clonal populations expanded prior to ART predominated within the repertoire at all time points.

The CDR3 covers 12 residues. The V and J ends lost 2 bases and 7 bases respectively, with 9 bases between them. From germline, CDR1 is SQVTM and CDR2 ANQGSEA. An immunoSEQ assay, version v3.0, was performed at survey level. The method was immunoSEQ multiplex PCR; TCRdb's version includes in-frame clones alone and lacks a portion of them. The sample has approximately 35,000 clones; 85% to 95% are singletons. Remarks on this clone: The antigen is undetermined.

The chain is built from TRBV29-1 and TRBJ2-1; D is undetermined. This clonotype was sampled from a woman between 50 and 59 years old with HIV. The sample consisted of unsorted PBMCs, taken around 5.5 years after starting antiretroviral therapy. In DNA form, the CDR3 reads TGCAGCGTTGAACCTACAGAGAATGAGCAGTTCTTC. Translated: CSVEPTENEQFF.